What follows describes a single T cell receptor beta chain. Its specific antigen is unknown. Qualities for individual bases were not recorded, and no much larger clone is one base off. The CDR3 spans 15 residues, from the cysteine through the phenylalanine. Of the read, only the CDR3 DNA is kept; its 45 bases are in frame from base 1. The germline V gene (reference sequence) yields LGHDT for CDR1 and YNNKEL for CDR2. V lost 3 bases and J lost 4 bases; the stretch between them is 12 bases long. The collaborating institutions used their own protocols to collect whole blood in K2EDTA tubes. For TCRbeta analysis, collaborators shipped samples in one of three forms: frozen whole blood, isolated PBMCs, or DNA extracted from either of those sample types. TCRbeta CDR3 regions were amplified from genomic DNA by means of the immunoSEQ Assay, a bias-controlled multiplex PCR. The study's processing was this. Within the assay, amplification of reference gene primers was used to estimate how many nucleated cells each sample contained. Sequence reads were collapsed and filtered to measure the absolute abundance of every unique TCRbeta CDR3 rearrangement. For each sample, productive Simpson clonality was calculated by taking the square root of Simpson's diversity index across productive rearrangements. The table comes from immuneACCESS by way of TCRdb, which keeps in-frame sequences with V and J called. Part of the clones is missing from these tables; in studies checked, under half for an unresolved V gene and the rest for unknown reasons. V and J calls and clone size come straight from that table; D and trimming were deduced from the DNA. Recorded for this sample are 35,000 to 50,000 clones; 82% of them occurred a single time. Of the sample, approximately 4.4% falls within the top ten clones.

The sample originates from a study of blood T cell repertoires in COVID-19 (dated by TCRdb to 2018 to 2021). Notes on the research overall: The collaborator samples originated in the United States, Italy and Spain and spanned the acute and convalescent phases of COVID-19. Where available, HLA class I and class II types were taken from metadata supplied by the sample provider and were not determined by assay-based typing. Samples came from the ongoing ImmuneRACE study (first 160 participants) plus 1,254 subjects from 6 global collaborators. The dataset comprised deeply sampled blood TCRbeta repertoires from subjects exposed to, actively infected with, or recovered from COVID-19. A freely available public database, intended as a resource for researchers studying the immune response to SARS-CoV-2, is where the repertoires were released. The sample metadata nearly always contained a de-identified subject ID, COVID-19 status, age in years and sex. The prospective study material was composed of cDNA or gDNA derived from T cells, B-cell-depleted T cells, or PBMCs. Broad study findings and their caveats: Clinical and demographic metadata were provided uncurated, with the amount varying by source and participant.

This chain is built from TRBV3-1 (or the pseudogene TRBV3-2) and TRBJ1-4, with a weak D call of TRBD1 (5 bases match). The sequenced material came from peripheral blood. The TCR originated in a woman in her sixties or seventies with acute or convalescent COVID-19. At the DNA level, the sequence is TGTGCCAGCAGCCAGACGTTACAGGATAATGAAAAACTGTTTTTT. Translated, it reads CASSQTLQDNEKLFF.